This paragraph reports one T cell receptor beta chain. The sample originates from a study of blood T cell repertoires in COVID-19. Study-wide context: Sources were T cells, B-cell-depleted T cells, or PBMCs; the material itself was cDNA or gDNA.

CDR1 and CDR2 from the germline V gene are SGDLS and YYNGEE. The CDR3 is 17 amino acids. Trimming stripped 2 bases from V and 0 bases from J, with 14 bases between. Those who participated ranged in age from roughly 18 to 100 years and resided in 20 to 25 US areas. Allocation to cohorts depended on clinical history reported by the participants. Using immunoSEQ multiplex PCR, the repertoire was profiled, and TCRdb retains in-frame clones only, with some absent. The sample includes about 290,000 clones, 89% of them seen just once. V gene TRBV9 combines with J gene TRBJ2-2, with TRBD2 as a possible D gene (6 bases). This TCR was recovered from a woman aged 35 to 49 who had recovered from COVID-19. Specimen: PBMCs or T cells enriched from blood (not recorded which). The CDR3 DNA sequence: TGTGCCAGCAGCGTGCCGGGAGCAGGATCGAACACCGGGGAGCTGTTTTTT. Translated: CASSVPGAGSNTGELFF.